This T cell receptor beta chain was obtained from a study of blood T cell repertoires in COVID-19. Per the germline V gene, CDR1 is MNHEY and CDR2 is SMNVEV (reference sequence). The CDR3 runs to 14 residues. Trimming removed 4 bases at V and 1 base at J, with 7 bases between. Authors' analysis steps: By means of reference gene primer amplification, nucleated cell counts were estimated. Clones were sequenced by immunoSEQ multiplex PCR, and TCRdb holds only the in-frame ones, with some missing. The D gene and trimming were derived from the DNA, and the V and J assignments and clone size from that table. The sample has 300,000 to 350,000 clones; roughly 88% are singletons.

The TCR comes from a young woman with COVID-19, enrolled during active disease. The source material was peripheral blood. The genes are TRBV27 and TRBJ2-2; no clear D. As DNA, the CDR3 is TGTGCCAGCAGTTCCGCAGAGAACACCGGGGAGCTGTTTTTT. Translated: CASSSAENTGELFF.